This T cell receptor beta chain was sequenced during a study of CD8+ T cells in alopecia areata. Study at large: Treated patients were dosed with oral tofacitinib, taking 5 to 10 mg twice daily. For 6 to 18 months, tofacitinib was taken, and 6 months off drug followed. Findings of the study overall: Baseline CD8+ expansion's link to response remains uncertain, as there was one nonresponder.

Sequencing used cDNA as its template, made by extracting RNA and reverse transcribing it. Produced via immunoSEQ multiplex PCR; TCRdb's table is partial and in-frame only. The sample consists of 150,000 to 250,000 clones, 58% of them appearing once. CDR3 length: 14 amino acids. V trimming: 6 bases; J trimming: 5 bases; junction bases outside the gene matches: 8. Germline CDR1 SQVTM, CDR2 ANQGSEA. Details on this clone: What it binds is not known.

Treatment given: oral pan-JAK inhibitor, 5-10 mg twice daily. This sequence originates from a human donor with alopecia areata. V and J are TRBV29-1 and TRBJ2-7; TRBD1 aligns across 12 bases. Sequences were derived from CD4+ T cells sorted from blood, sampled at week 24, from a patient treated with tofacitinib. CDR3 in DNA: TGCAGCGTGGTGTATGGGACAGGGGGCAACGAGCAGTACTTC. This sequence encodes CSVVYGTGGNEQYF.